A selection of T cell receptor beta chains follows, all from one sample in a study of shared clonotypes between healthy human individuals. This table comes from immunoSEQ multiplex PCR, and its TCRdb copy is limited to in-frame clones, with some not included. This table has some 2 million clones, about 95% appearing once. The sequencing sample was made of naive CD8+ T cells sorted from blood. These receptors all come from a man aged 18 to 30 in good health. The CDR3 runs from the conserved cysteine through the conserved F or W. A D gene is named only where the DNA matches it firmly. Clone size is given for some rows only: seen once, a few or many times, or a class if the clone is expanded.

J gene: TRBJ2-7; CDR3 length: 15; clone size: -; D gene: -; V gene: TRBV9; CDR3 DNA: TGTGCCAGCAGCGTAGCAGGGGGGCTTTCCTACGAGCAGTACTTC; CDR3 protein: CASSVAGGLSYEQYF
J gene: TRBJ2-7; CDR3 length: 15; clone size: -; D gene: TRBD1; V gene: TRBV6-1; CDR3 DNA: TGTGCCAGCAGCCCGGGACAGGGGTCGACCTACGAGCAGTACTTC; CDR3 protein: CASSPGQGSTYEQYF
J gene: TRBJ2-2; CDR3 length: 16; clone size: once; D gene: TRBD2; V gene: TRBV5-1; CDR3 DNA: TGCGCCAGCAGCGTGACTAGCGGGGTATACACCGGGGAGCTGTTTTTT; CDR3 protein: CASSVTSGVYTGELFF
J gene: TRBJ2-7; CDR3 length: 14; clone size: -; D gene: TRBD2; V gene: TRBV5-5; CDR3 DNA: TGTGCCAGCAGCCCTAGCGGCAACGCCTACGAGCAGTACTTC; CDR3 protein: CASSPSGNAYEQYF
J gene: TRBJ2-7; CDR3 length: 15; clone size: -; D gene: TRBD2; V gene: TRBV11-3; CDR3 DNA: TGTGCCAGCAGCCCCCGAACGGGAGGGGCCTACGAGCAGTACTTC; CDR3 protein: CASSPRTGGAYEQYF
J gene: TRBJ1-2; CDR3 length: 16; clone size: -; D gene: -; V gene: TRBV7-9; CDR3 DNA: TGTGCCAGCAGCTTAGTTGGCCATAATTTAGACTATGGCTACACCTTC; CDR3 protein: CASSLVGHNLDYGYTF
J gene: TRBJ2-1; CDR3 length: 17; clone size: once; D gene: TRBD1; V gene: TRBV4-3; CDR3 DNA: TGCGCCAGCAGCCAAGATAGGGGCGGACAGGGGGCTTTTGAGCAGTTCTTC; CDR3 protein: CASSQDRGGQGAFEQFF
J gene: TRBJ2-3; CDR3 length: 12; clone size: -; D gene: TRBD2; V gene: TRBV28; CDR3 DNA: TGTGCCAGCCGACTAGCGGGGGCCCCTCAGTATTTT; CDR3 protein: CASRLAGAPQYF
J gene: TRBJ2-1; CDR3 length: 16; clone size: once; D gene: TRBD2; V gene: TRBV10-3; CDR3 DNA: TGTGCCATCAGTGGCATGCTAGCGGGAGGGCCGAGTGAGCAGTTCTTC; CDR3 protein: CAISGMLAGGPSEQFF
J gene: TRBJ2-7; CDR3 length: 14; clone size: -; D gene: -; V gene: TRBV5-4; CDR3 DNA: TGTGCCAGCAGCCCCCGGGACAACCTCTACGAGCAGTACTTC; CDR3 protein: CASSPRDNLYEQYF
J gene: TRBJ2-1; CDR3 length: 15; clone size: -; D gene: TRBD1; V gene: TRBV19; CDR3 DNA: TGTGCCAGTAGCGAGACAGGGGGAAATGGAAATGAGCAGTTCTTC; CDR3 protein: CASSETGGNGNEQFF
J gene: TRBJ2-2; CDR3 length: 17; clone size: -; D gene: -; V gene: TRBV4-3; CDR3 DNA: TGCGCCAGCAGCCAAGATCAAGGAGGGAAAGTGACCGGGGAGCTGTTTTTT; CDR3 protein: CASSQDQGGKVTGELFF
J gene: TRBJ1-6; CDR3 length: 12; clone size: -; D gene: -; V gene: TRBV5-1; CDR3 DNA: TGCGCCAGCAGCTTGGTCGGATCACCCCTCCACTTT; CDR3 protein: CASSLVGSPLHF
J gene: TRBJ1-3; CDR3 length: 15; clone size: -; D gene: TRBD1; V gene: TRBV6-5; CDR3 DNA: TGTGCCAGCAGTTATGAAAGGGGGCTAGGAAACACCATATATTTT; CDR3 protein: CASSYERGLGNTIYF
J gene: TRBJ2-3; CDR3 length: 14; clone size: -; D gene: -; V gene: TRBV19; CDR3 DNA: TGTGCCAGTAGTCCCCGGGGGAGAACAGATACGCAGTATTTT; CDR3 protein: CASSPRGRTDTQYF
J gene: TRBJ1-1; CDR3 length: 13; clone size: few; D gene: -; V gene: TRBV4-1; CDR3 DNA: TGCGCCAGCAGCCAACGCGGGAACACTGAAGCTTTCTTT; CDR3 protein: CASSQRGNTEAFF
J gene: TRBJ2-7; CDR3 length: 12; clone size: few; D gene: -; V gene: TRBV10-3; CDR3 DNA: TGTGCCATCAGTGAACGGGTCTCCGAGCAGTACTTC; CDR3 protein: CAISERVSEQYF
J gene: TRBJ1-6; CDR3 length: 14; clone size: many; D gene: -; V gene: TRBV19; CDR3 DNA: TGTGCCAGCAGCTATAGCTCCTATAATTCACCCCTCCACTTT; CDR3 protein: CASSYSSYNSPLHF
J gene: TRBJ2-5; CDR3 length: 15; clone size: -; D gene: -; V gene: TRBV19; CDR3 DNA: TGTGCCAGTAGTATGTCGGCAGACTTACAAGAGACCCAGTACTTC; CDR3 protein: CASSMSADLQETQYF
J gene: TRBJ1-4; CDR3 length: 14; clone size: once; D gene: TRBD1; V gene: TRBV19; CDR3 DNA: TGTGCCAGTAGTATCTGGACAGGGGATGAAAAACTGTTTTTT; CDR3 protein: CASSIWTGDEKLFF
J gene: TRBJ2-7; CDR3 length: 14; clone size: -; D gene: TRBD2; V gene: TRBV29-1; CDR3 DNA: TGCAGCGTTGAGACAGCGGGAGGGGTCTACGAGCAGTACTTC; CDR3 protein: CSVETAGGVYEQYF
J gene: TRBJ2-7; CDR3 length: 17; clone size: -; D gene: -; V gene: TRBV6-1; CDR3 DNA: TGTGCCAGCAGTGTAAGGGCGGTCCGAGATAGCTCCTACGAGCAGTACTTC; CDR3 protein: CASSVRAVRDSSYEQYF
J gene: TRBJ1-4; CDR3 length: 12; clone size: -; D gene: -; V gene: TRBV11-2; CDR3 DNA: TGTGCCAGCAGCTTAACTAATGAAAAACTGTTTTTT; CDR3 protein: CASSLTNEKLFF
J gene: TRBJ2-3; CDR3 length: 14; clone size: -; D gene: TRBD1; V gene: TRBV9; CDR3 DNA: TGTGCCAGCAGCGCGGACAGGGGCTCAGATACGCAGTATTTT; CDR3 protein: CASSADRGSDTQYF
J gene: TRBJ2-7; CDR3 length: 16; clone size: -; D gene: -; V gene: TRBV27; CDR3 DNA: TGTGCCAGCAGTCCCTCCAAGGGCGGGTTCTCCTACGAGCAGTACTTC; CDR3 protein: CASSPSKGGFSYEQYF
J gene: TRBJ1-1; CDR3 length: 14; clone size: few; D gene: TRBD1; V gene: TRBV28; CDR3 DNA: TGTGCCAGCAGTTCCGGACAGGGTCACACTGAAGCTTTCTTT; CDR3 protein: CASSSGQGHTEAFF
J gene: TRBJ1-1; CDR3 length: 14; clone size: -; D gene: -; V gene: TRBV5-4; CDR3 DNA: TGTGCCAGCAGCTTGAAGGGTGGGATGGTGGAAGCTTTCTTT; CDR3 protein: CASSLKGGMVEAFF
J gene: TRBJ2-7; CDR3 length: 14; clone size: -; D gene: -; V gene: TRBV6-1; CDR3 DNA: TGTGCCAGCAGTTCCCGGACTACCTCCTACGAGCAGTACTTC; CDR3 protein: CASSSRTTSYEQYF
J gene: TRBJ2-7; CDR3 length: 14; clone size: -; D gene: TRBD2; V gene: TRBV5-1; CDR3 DNA: TGCGCCAGCAGTCTGGCGGGGGGGCTTTACGAGCAGTACTTC; CDR3 protein: CASSLAGGLYEQYF